Listed here are 19 T cell receptor beta chains from one sample, sequenced in a study of shared clonotypes between healthy human individuals (dated by TCRdb to the early 2020s). Library preparation used the immunoSEQ multiplex PCR assay. TCRdb provides this immuneACCESS table in a form limited to in-frame rearrangements. Some clones are lacking; in checked studies, under half of them reflect an unresolved V gene, and why the rest are absent is not known. The table for this sample lists about half a million clones; more than 65% of them were counted only once. About 13% of the sample goes to the ten largest clones. Sequenced sample: PBMCs. Source of these receptors: a middle-aged woman in good health. Some clones in this sample may be carry-over from other donors' samples.

The chain has TRBV29-1 and TRBJ1-2; D is uncertain. V was shortened by 7 bases and J by 7 bases, with 13 bases between the two germline ends. Germline V lookup: CDR1 SQVTM, CDR2 ANQGSEA. The CDR3 runs 11 residues. CDR3 in amino acids: CSAPDGFGYTF. The DNA for the CDR3 is TGCAGCGCCCCAGACGGGTTTGGCTACACCTTC.

Of note for this clone: A much larger clone sits a single nucleotide away, making a read error possible. The rearrangement uses TRBV27 and TRBJ2-5; 13 bases line up with TRBD2. CDR1 is MNHEY and CDR2 is SMNVEV in the germline V gene (reference sequence). The CDR3 loop spans 15 amino acids. CDR3 sequence reads: CASSLRLAGGETKYF. The CDR3 DNA is TGTGCCAGCAGTTTAAGACTAGCGGGGGGAGAGACCAAGTACTTC.

This chain links TRBV19 with TRBJ2-7; D remains unclear. V dropped 3 bases and J dropped 4 bases, with 16 bases sitting between them. The CDR3 totals 15 residues. CDR1 and CDR2 (germline): LNHDA, SQIVND (reference sequence). The DNA for the CDR3 is TGTGCCAGTAGTATGCGGTCCAAGGTAGAGTACGAGCAGTACTTC. Its translation: CASSMRSKVEYEQYF.

This clone was recorded a few times. V gene TRBV7-9 combines with J gene TRBJ1-3; D uncertain. The CDR3 is made up of 14 amino acids. The ends were cut back, 5 bases at V and 0 bases at J, with 8 bases in the middle. From germline, CDR1 is SEHNR and CDR2 FQNEAQ (reference sequence). CDR3 sequence: CASSPSLSGNTIYF. In DNA form, the CDR3 reads TGTGCCAGCAGCCCATCCCTCTCTGGAAACACCATATATTTT.

This clone was seen only once. The CDR3 loop reads CASSLVGLEQYF. The CDR3 bases are TGCGCCAGCAGCTTGGTCGGGCTCGAGCAGTACTTC. V and J are TRBV5-1 and TRBJ2-7; D remains ambiguous. CDR1 is SGHRS and CDR2 is YFSETQ in the germline V gene. Between the trimmed V and J ends, which lost 0 bases and 6 bases, there was a span of 7 bases. This CDR3 contains 12 residues.

This rearrangement joins TRBV5-4 to TRBJ2-5; 8 bases are shared with TRBD2. CDR1 and CDR2 from the germline V gene are SGHNT and YYREEE (reference sequence). The ends lost 1 base at V and 6 bases at J; junction bases unmatched: 8. The CDR3 contains 15 residues. The DNA of the CDR3 is TGTGCCAGCAGCTTGACCGGGACTAGTCTTCAGACCCAGTACTTC. Residues: CASSLTGTSLQTQYF.

This clone was seen a few times. The V call is TRBV28, the J call TRBJ1-1, with D hard to call. CDR3 length: 12 amino acids. V was pared by 5 bases and J by 8 bases, with 12 bases between. CDR1 is MDHEN, CDR2 SYDVKM, per germline. CDR3 region: CASSALEAEAFF. The DNA of the CDR3 is TGTGCCAGCAGTGCACTGGAAGCAGAAGCTTTCTTT.

The chain combines TRBV28 with TRBJ1-1; perhaps TRBD1 as D (5 bases). Germline values: CDR1 MDHEN, CDR2 SYDVKM. The CDR3 extends over 14 amino acids. With 1 base removed from V and 7 bases from J, the gap between germline ends came to 13 bases. The CDR3 DNA reads TGTGCCAGCAGTTTATCCATCACAGGACGTGAAGCTTTCTTT. Residues: CASSLSITGREAFF.

The rearrangement links TRBV7-9 to TRBJ2-7, with unresolved D. V was cut by 5 bases and J by 3 bases, with 11 bases left in between. Germline V gene sequence: CDR1 SEHNR, CDR2 FQNEAQ (reference sequence). The CDR3 is made up of 13 amino acids. The CDR3 sequence is CASSGVLSYEQYF. The DNA of the CDR3 is TGTGCCAGCAGCGGCGTGTTAAGCTACGAGCAGTACTTC. The variable domain in full, with the rest retrieved from reference TRBV7-9 and TRBJ2-7, is DTGVSQNPRHKITKRGQNVTFRCDPISEHNRLYWYRQTLGQGPEFLTYFQNEAQLEKSRLLSDRFSAERPKGSFSTLEIQRTEQGDSAMYLCASSGVLSYEQYFGPGTRLTVT.

The chain employs TRBV5-4 and TRBJ2-1, with a possible D match to TRBD2 (5 bases). The V end lost 0 bases, the J end lost 5 bases, and 18 bases lay between the germline ends. The CDR3 is 17 residues long. Germline-derived CDR1 and CDR2 are SGHNT and YYREEE (reference sequence). In nucleotides, the CDR3 is TGTGCCAGCAGCTTGGGACTCAGGACTTTGACGGACAATGAGCAGTTCTTC. Amino acid sequence: CASSLGLRTLTDNEQFF.

This chain joins TRBV9 and TRBJ2-3; 10 nucleotides agree with TRBD2. The CDR3 sequence is 15 residues long. Germline V gives CDR1 SGDLS, CDR2 YYNGEE. J gave up 3 bases and V 3 bases, and 4 bases lay outside the gene matches. The CDR3 protein is CASSALAGVTDTQYF. CDR3 nucleotide sequence: TGTGCCAGCAGCGCCCTAGCGGGAGTAACAGATACGCAGTATTTT.

The V and J genes are TRBV28 and TRBJ2-7; 9 nucleotides align to TRBD1. Losses at the gene ends were 5 bases for V and 1 base for J; bases not matched to a gene: 9. The germline V gene encodes CDR1 MDHEN and CDR2 SYDVKM. The CDR3 runs 16 residues. CDR3 bases: TGTGCCAGCAGTCCCACAGGACAGGGGTGGTCCTACGAGCAGTACTTC. It yields the protein CASSPTGQGWSYEQYF.

The rearrangement links TRBV7-9 to TRBJ1-2, with D possibly being TRBD1 (6 bases). This CDR3 is built from 15 residues. The germline V gene has CDR1 SEHNR and CDR2 FQNEAQ (reference sequence). With 4 bases removed from V and 1 base from J, the gap between germline ends came to 13 bases. CDR3 loop: CASSYGQRNNYGYTF. CDR3 nucleotides: TGTGCCAGCAGCTACGGACAGCGAAATAACTATGGCTACACCTTC. Full variable domain (remainder filled in from reference TRBV7-9 and TRBJ1-2): DTGVSQNPRHKITKRGQNVTFRCDPISEHNRLYWYRQTLGQGPEFLTYFQNEAQLEKSRLLSDRFSAERPKGSFSTLEIQRTEQGDSAMYLCASSYGQRNNYGYTFGSGTRLTVV.

This chain joins TRBV2 and TRBJ2-2; 8 bases are shared with TRBD2. V gave up 4 bases and J gave up 2 bases; unmatched junction bases: 3. This CDR3 spans 15 amino acids. Germline CDR1 SNHLY, CDR2 FYNNEI. The CDR3 is CASSAAGGNTGELFF. DNA of the CDR3: TGTGCCAGCAGTGCGGCGGGAGGCAACACCGGGGAGCTGTTTTTT.

In the case of this clone: Since a far larger clone is one base different, this is likely a read error. V gene TRBV30 combines with J gene TRBJ2-7; D ambiguous. The germline CDR1 and CDR2 sequences are GTSNPN and SVGIG (reference sequence). This CDR3 is 14 amino acids long. The DNA for the CDR3 is TGTTCCTGGAGTGTAGCCCGAATCTCCTACGAGCAGTACTTC. Amino acids: CSWSVARISYEQYF.

This clone occurred once. This probably arose from a read error, given a far larger clone one base away. The sample contains more than one DNA sequence encoding this CDR3. The chain employs TRBV2 and TRBJ2-5; no reliable D call. Per germline, CDR1 SNHLY and CDR2 FYNNEI. CDR3 size: 12 residues. CDR3 region: CASRGLQETQYF. CDR3 sequence (DNA): TGTGCCAGCAGGGGATTACAAGAGACACAGTACTTC.

In this sample, this clone turned up many times. The gene calls are TRBV7-6 and TRBJ2-7, with TRBD2 matching 9 bases. V shed 1 base, J shed 6 bases, and the junction held 7 bases outside the gene matches. The CDR3 loop spans 15 amino acids. Germline CDR1 SGHVS, CDR2 FNYEAQ. In DNA, the CDR3 is TGTGCCAGCAGCTTAGGTGGCGGGAGGGCCTTCGAGCAGTACTTC. It yields the protein CASSLGGGRAFEQYF.

The rearrangement joins TRBV5-6 to TRBJ2-7, with D hard to call. V lost 4 bases and J 5 bases, leaving 22 bases between the germline ends. The CDR3 consists of 16 residues. The germline V gene encodes CDR1 SGHDT and CDR2 YYEEEE. CDR3 nucleotides: TGTGCCAGCAGCCTCCTCGGAGCAGCCACGGCCGACGAGCAGTACTTC. Translation gives CASSLLGAATADEQYF.

V usage is TRBV30 and J usage is TRBJ2-1; D is possibly TRBD2 (6 bases). This CDR3 has 15 residues. V was clipped by 0 bases and J by 4 bases, with 13 bases between them. CDR1 is GTSNPN and CDR2 is SVGIG in the germline V gene (reference sequence). The CDR3 reads CAWSVLRGRYNEQFF. The CDR3 DNA follows: TGTGCCTGGAGTGTATTGCGGGGAAGGTACAATGAGCAGTTCTTC. Full variable domain (outside the CDR3, taken from reference TRBV30 and TRBJ2-1): SQTIHQWPATLVQPVGSPLSLECTVEGTSNPNLYWYRQAAGRGLQLLFYSVGIGQISSEVPQNLSASRPQDRQFILSSKKLLLSDSGFYLCAWSVLRGRYNEQFFGPGTRLTVL.